The clone carrying this TCR beta chain was observed a handful of times. The V gene lost 2 bases and the J gene lost 3 bases, with 11 bases spanning the gap. The CDR3 is 14 amino acids. Germline CDR1 and CDR2: SNHLY and FYNNEI. This entry belongs to a study of shared clonotypes between healthy human individuals. At the level of the study: Researchers drew samples from a couple of women and a few men aged 18 to 49. The plates for each donor numbered three CD4 naive, three CD4 memory, two CD8 naive and one CD8 memory.

Evenly divided among several immunoSEQ plates was the genomic DNA of each subset. Original processing notes: From ImmunoSEQ came sequences covering only the junction and carrying no quality scores, so filtering differed. Sequencing used immunoSEQ multiplex PCR; TCRdb keeps in-frame clones, though not all of them. That table furnishes V, J and clone size, whereas the DNA furnished D and trimming. The sample records around 980,000 clones, roughly 74% being singletons. The sequenced sample consisted of memory CD4+ T cells from PBMCs. The subset denotes: CD45RA-negative fraction. This TCR came from a young man in good health. Some clones in this sample may be carry-over from other donors' samples. The genes are TRBV2 and TRBJ2-7, with a tentative D call TRBD1 (6 bases). This CDR3 is CASSEQGIDYEQYF. The CDR3 DNA is TGTGCCAGCAGTGAACAGGGGATCGACTACGAGCAGTACTTC.